The source of this TCR beta chain is a study of blood T cell repertoires in COVID-19. Original processing methods: Using reference gene primer amplification, nucleated cell counts were estimated. Profiled with immunoSEQ multiplex PCR; TCRdb holds only in-frame clones, not every one. That table supplies the V and J calls and clone size; D and trimming were determined from the DNA. The profile shows approximately 170,000 clones, about four fifths of them singletons. The CDR3 length is 14 residues. Trimming removed 6 bases from V and 7 bases from J, with 16 bases in between. CDR1 and CDR2 (germline): LNHDA, SQIVND (reference sequence). Participants spanned ages about 18 to 100 years and resided in roughly 26 US areas.

The J gene is TRBJ1-5, the V gene TRBV19; tentatively, D is TRBD1 (6 bases). The sequenced sample consisted of PBMCs or T cells enriched from blood (not recorded which). This receptor was taken from a man aged 45-60 years who had recovered from COVID-19. CDR3 amino acids: CASSEQGSGQPQHF. CDR3 DNA sequence: TGTGCCAGTAGCGAACAGGGTTCGGGACAGCCCCAGCATTTT.